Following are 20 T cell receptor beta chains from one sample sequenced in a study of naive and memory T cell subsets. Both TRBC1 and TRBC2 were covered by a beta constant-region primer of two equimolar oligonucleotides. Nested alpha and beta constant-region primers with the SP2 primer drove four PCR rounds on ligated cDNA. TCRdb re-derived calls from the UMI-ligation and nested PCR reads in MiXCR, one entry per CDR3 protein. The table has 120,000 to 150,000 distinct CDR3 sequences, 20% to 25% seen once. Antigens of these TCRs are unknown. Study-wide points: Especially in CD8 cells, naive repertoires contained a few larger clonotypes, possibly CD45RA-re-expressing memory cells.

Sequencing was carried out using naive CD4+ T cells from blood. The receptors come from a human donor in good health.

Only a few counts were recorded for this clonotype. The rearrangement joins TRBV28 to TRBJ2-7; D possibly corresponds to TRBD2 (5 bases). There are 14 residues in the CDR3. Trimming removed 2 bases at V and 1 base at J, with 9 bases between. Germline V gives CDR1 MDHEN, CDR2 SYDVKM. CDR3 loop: CASSLPGLSYEQYF. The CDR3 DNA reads TGTGCCAGCAGTTTACCAGGACTGTCCTACGAGCAGTACTTC.

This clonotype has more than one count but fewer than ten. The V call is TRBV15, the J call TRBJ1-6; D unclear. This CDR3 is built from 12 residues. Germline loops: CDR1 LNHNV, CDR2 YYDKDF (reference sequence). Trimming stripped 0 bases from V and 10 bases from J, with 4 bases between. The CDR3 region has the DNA TGTGCCACCAGCAGAGATCGCTCACCCCTCCACTTT. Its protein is CATSRDRSPLHF.

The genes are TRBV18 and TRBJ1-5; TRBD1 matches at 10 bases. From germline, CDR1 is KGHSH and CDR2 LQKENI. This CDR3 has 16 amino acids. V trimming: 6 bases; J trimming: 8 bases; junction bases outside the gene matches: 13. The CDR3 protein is CASSALGTGDIKPQHF. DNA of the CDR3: TGTGCCAGCTCCGCCCTCGGGACAGGGGATATCAAGCCCCAGCATTTT.

The CDR3 DNA is TGTGCCATCAGTACAGACAGGGGGCAATCCTACAATGAGCAGTTCTTC. Its protein product is CAISTDRGQSYNEQFF. The chain employs TRBV10-3 and TRBJ2-1, with 10 nucleotides matching TRBD1. The germline CDR1 and CDR2 sequences are ENHRY and SYGVKD. Trimming cost V 5 bases and J 1 base; bases outside gene matches: 5. The CDR3 has 16 amino acids.

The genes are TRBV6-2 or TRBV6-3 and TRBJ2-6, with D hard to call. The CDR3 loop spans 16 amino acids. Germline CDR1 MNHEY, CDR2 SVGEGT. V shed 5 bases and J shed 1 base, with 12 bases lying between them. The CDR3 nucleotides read TGTGCCAGCAGTGACCCCTTTAGGTCTGGGGCCAACGTCCTGACTTTC. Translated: CASSDPFRSGANVLTF.

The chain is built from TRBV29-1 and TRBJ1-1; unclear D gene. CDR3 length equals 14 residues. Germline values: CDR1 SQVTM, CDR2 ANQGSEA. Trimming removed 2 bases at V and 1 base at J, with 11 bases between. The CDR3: CSVERRVSNTEAFF. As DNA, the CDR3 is TGCAGCGTTGAAAGGAGGGTTTCGAACACTGAAGCTTTCTTT.

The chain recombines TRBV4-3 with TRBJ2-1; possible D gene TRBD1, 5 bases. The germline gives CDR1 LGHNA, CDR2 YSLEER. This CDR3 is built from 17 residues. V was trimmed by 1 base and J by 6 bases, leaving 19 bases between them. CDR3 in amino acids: CASSQAPPQGLGNEQFF. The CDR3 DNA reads TGCGCCAGCAGCCAAGCCCCCCCCCAGGGTCTGGGCAATGAGCAGTTCTTC.

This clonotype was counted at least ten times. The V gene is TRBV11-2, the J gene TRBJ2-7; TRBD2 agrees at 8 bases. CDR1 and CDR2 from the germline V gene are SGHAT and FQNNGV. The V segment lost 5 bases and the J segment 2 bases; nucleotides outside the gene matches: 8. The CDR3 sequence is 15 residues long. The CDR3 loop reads CASSPASGRAYEQYF. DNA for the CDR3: TGTGCCAGCAGCCCCGCTAGCGGGCGGGCCTACGAGCAGTACTTC.

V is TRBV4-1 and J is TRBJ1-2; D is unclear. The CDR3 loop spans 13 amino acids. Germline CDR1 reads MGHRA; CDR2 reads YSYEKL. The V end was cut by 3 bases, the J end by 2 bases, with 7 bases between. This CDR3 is CASSQDGNYGYTF. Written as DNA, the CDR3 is TGCGCCAGCAGCCAGGACGGAAACTATGGCTACACCTTC.

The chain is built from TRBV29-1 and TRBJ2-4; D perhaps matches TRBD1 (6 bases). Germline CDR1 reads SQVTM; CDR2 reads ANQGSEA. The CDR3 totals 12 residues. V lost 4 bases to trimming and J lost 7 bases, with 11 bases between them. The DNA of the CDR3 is TGCAGCGTTGCACAGGGAAGGAACATTCAGTACTTC. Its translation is CSVAQGRNIQYF.

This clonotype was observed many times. CDR3 coding DNA: TGCAGTGCGACCAAGACACTATGGGGCGAGCAGTACTTC. It codes for CSATKTLWGEQYF. V and J are TRBV20-1 and TRBJ2-7; D ambiguous. The CDR3 contains 13 residues. V gave up 6 bases and J gave up 6 bases, with 18 bases separating them. CDR1 is DFQATT and CDR2 is SNEGSKA in the germline V gene (reference sequence).

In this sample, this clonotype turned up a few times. The chain's CDR3 is CASRATGGTYEQYF. The CDR3 coding sequence is TGTGCCAGCAGAGCGACAGGCGGCACCTACGAGCAGTACTTC. The V gene is TRBV25-1, the J gene TRBJ2-7, with a possible D match to TRBD1 (6 bases). CDR3 size: 14 residues. Trimming took 6 bases from V and 2 from J, leaving 14 bases between them. Looked up from germline, CDR1 is MGHDK and CDR2 is SYGVNS.

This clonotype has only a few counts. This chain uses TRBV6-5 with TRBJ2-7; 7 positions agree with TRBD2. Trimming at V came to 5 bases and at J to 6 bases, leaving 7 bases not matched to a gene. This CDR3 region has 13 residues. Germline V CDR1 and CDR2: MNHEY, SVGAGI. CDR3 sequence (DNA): TGTGCCAGCAGTCCACTTTGGGGGGGCGAGCAGTACTTC. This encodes CASSPLWGGEQYF.

CDR3: CASSQAGAASGSQETQYF. In DNA, the CDR3 is TGTGCCAGCAGCCAAGCGGGGGCCGCTAGCGGTAGTCAAGAGACCCAGTACTTC. The chain links TRBV28 to TRBJ2-5, with 8 bases fitting TRBD2. Germline-derived CDR1 and CDR2 are MDHEN and SYDVKM. This CDR3 contains 18 residues. V dropped 6 bases and J dropped 2; count of bases not matched to a gene: 17.

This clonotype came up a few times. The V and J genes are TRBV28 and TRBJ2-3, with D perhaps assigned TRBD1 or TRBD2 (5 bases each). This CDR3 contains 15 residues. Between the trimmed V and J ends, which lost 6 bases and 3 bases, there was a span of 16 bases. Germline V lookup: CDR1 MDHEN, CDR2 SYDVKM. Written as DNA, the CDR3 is TGTGCCAGCAGCCAGGGCCCGAGGGGAACAGATACGCAGTATTTT. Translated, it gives CASSQGPRGTDTQYF.

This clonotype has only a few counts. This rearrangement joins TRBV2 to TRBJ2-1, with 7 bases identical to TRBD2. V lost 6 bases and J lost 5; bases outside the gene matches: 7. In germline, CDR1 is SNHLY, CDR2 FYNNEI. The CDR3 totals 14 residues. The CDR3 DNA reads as TGTGCCAGCAGGCGGGACTACAGGAACAATGAGCAGTTCTTC. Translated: CASRRDYRNNEQFF.

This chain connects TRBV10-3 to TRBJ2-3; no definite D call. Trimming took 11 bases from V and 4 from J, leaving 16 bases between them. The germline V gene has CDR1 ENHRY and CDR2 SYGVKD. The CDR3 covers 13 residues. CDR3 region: CAAGRSEADTQYF. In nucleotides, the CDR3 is TGTGCCGCCGGAAGAAGCGAGGCAGATACGCAGTATTTT.

Here the CDR3 reads CASSLRSGTGNGYTF. CDR3 DNA sequence: TGTGCCAGCAGTCTCCGCTCCGGGACAGGAAATGGCTACACCTTC. The genes are TRBV28 and TRBJ1-2; 8 bases match TRBD1. V was pared by 5 bases and J by 6 bases, with 11 bases of the junction left unmatched. Germline-derived CDR1 and CDR2 are MDHEN and SYDVKM. This CDR3 has 15 amino acids.

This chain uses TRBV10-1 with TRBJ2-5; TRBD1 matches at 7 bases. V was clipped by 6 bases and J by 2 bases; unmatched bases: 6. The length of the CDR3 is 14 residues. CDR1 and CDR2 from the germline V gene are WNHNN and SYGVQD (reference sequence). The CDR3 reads CASSLTRGQETQYF. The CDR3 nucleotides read TGCGCCAGCAGCCTCACCAGGGGGCAAGAGACCCAGTACTTC.

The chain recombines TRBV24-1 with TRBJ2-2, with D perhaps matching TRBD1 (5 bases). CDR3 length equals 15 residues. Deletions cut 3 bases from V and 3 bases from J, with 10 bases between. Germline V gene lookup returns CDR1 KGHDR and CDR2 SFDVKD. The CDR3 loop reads CATSDVGPDTGELFF. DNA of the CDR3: TGTGCCACCAGTGATGTGGGGCCCGACACCGGGGAGCTGTTTTTT.